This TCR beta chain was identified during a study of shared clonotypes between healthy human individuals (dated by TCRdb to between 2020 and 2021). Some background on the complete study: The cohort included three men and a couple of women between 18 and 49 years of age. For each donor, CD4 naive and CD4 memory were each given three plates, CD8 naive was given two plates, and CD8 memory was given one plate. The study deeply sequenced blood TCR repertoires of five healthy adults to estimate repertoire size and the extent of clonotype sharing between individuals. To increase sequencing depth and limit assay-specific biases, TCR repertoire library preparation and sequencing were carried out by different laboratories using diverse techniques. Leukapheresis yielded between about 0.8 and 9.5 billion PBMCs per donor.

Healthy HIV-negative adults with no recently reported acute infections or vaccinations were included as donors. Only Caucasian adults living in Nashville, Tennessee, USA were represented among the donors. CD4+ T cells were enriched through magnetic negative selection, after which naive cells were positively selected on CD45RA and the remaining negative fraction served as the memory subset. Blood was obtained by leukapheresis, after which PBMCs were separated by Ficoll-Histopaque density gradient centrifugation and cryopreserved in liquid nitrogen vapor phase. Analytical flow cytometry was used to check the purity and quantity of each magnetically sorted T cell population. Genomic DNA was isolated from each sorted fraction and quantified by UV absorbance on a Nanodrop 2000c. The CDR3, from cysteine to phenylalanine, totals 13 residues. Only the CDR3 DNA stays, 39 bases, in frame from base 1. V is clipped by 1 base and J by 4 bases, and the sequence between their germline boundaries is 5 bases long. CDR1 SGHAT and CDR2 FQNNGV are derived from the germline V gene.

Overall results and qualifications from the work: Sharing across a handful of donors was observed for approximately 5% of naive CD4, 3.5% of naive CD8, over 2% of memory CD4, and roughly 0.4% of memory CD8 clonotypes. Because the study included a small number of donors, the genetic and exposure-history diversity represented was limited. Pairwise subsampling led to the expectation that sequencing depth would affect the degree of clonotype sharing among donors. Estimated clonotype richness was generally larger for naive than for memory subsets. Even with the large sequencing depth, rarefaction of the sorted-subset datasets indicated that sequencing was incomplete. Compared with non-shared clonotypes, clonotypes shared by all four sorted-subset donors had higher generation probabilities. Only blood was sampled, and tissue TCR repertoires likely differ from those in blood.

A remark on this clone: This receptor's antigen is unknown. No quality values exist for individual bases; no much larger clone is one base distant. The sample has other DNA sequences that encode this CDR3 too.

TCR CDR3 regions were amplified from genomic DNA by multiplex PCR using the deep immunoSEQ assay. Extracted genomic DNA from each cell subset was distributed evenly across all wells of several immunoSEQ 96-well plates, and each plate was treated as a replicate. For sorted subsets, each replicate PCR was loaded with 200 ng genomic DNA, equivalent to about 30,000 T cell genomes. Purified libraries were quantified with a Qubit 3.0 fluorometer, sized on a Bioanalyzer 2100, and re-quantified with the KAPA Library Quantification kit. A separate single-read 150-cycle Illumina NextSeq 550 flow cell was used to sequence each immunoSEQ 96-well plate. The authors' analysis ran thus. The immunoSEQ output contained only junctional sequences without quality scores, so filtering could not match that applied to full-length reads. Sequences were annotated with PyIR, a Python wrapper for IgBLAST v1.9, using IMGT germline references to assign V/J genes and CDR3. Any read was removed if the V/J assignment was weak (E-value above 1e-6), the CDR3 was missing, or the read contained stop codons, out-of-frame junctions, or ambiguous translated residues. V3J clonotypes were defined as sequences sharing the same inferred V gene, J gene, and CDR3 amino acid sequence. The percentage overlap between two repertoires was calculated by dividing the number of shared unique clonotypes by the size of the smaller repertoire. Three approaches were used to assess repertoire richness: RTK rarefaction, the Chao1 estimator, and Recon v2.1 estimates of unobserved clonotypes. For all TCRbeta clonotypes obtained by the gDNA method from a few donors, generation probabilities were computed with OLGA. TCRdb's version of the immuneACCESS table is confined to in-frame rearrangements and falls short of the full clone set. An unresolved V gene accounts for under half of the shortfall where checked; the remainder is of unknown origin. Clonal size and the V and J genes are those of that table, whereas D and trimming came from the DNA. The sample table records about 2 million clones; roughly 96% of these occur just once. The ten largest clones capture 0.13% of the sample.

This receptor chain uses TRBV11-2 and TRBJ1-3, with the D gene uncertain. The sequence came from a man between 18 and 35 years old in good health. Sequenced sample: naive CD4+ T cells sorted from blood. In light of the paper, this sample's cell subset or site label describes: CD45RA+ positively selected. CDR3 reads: CASSLAGGNTIYF. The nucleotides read TGTGCCAGCAGCTTAGCCGGGGGAAACACCATATATTTT.